These 23 T cell receptor beta chains came from one sample sequenced in a study of blood T cell repertoires in COVID-19. Sequencing used immunoSEQ multiplex PCR; TCRdb keeps in-frame clones, though not all of them. The repertoire consists of a few hundred thousand clones, with around 88% occurring once and the leading ten covering about 7%. The sequencing input was peripheral blood. The source is a woman aged 55-70 years with COVID-19, enrolled during active disease.

This clone was observed once. V is TRBV2 and J is TRBJ2-7; 9 bases agree with TRBD1. The CDR3 extends over 16 amino acids. Germline V gene data show CDR1 as SNHLY and CDR2 as FYNNEI. V shed 6 bases and J 4 bases; nucleotides not matched to a gene: 13. The CDR3 DNA is TGTGCCAGCAGCAAGGGAGGTGGGACAGGGACGTACGAGCAGTACTTC. It codes for CASSKGGGTGTYEQYF.

The V call is TRBV5-8, the J call TRBJ2-5; 7 bases match TRBD1. The CDR3 has 15 amino acids. After removal of 0 bases from V and 5 bases from J, the junction contained 7 bases not matched to a gene. Per germline, CDR1 SGHTS and CDR2 YDEGEE. The chain's CDR3 is CASSLGDRDAETQYF. The CDR3 nucleotides read TGTGCCAGCAGCTTGGGGGACAGAGATGCTGAGACCCAGTACTTC.

The chain has TRBV6-5 and TRBJ1-5; unclear D gene. CDR3 size: 13 residues. With 6 bases removed from V and 0 bases from J, the gap between germline ends came to 6 bases. Germline CDR1 and CDR2: MNHEY and SVGAGI. CDR3 amino acids: CASSTDSNQPQHF. The CDR3 DNA reads as TGTGCCAGCAGCACAGATAGCAATCAGCCCCAGCATTTT.

The chain carries TRBV11-2 and TRBJ1-1, with a possible D match to TRBD1 (5 bases). Looked up from germline, CDR1 is SGHAT and CDR2 is FQNNGV. Trimming removed 1 base from V and 1 base from J, with 10 bases in between. The CDR3 spans 15 residues. Here the CDR3 reads CASSLGDSSNTEAFF. CDR3 nucleotides: TGTGCCAGCAGCTTAGGAGACAGCTCGAACACTGAAGCTTTCTTT.

V usage is TRBV2 and J usage is TRBJ1-6; 9 positions agree with TRBD1. The CDR3 contains 15 residues. J gave up 9 bases and V 1 base, and 4 bases lay outside the gene matches. CDR1 SNHLY and CDR2 FYNNEI come from the germline V gene. CDR3 DNA sequence: TGTGCCAGCAGTGAAGAAACAGGGGGCATTTCACCCCTCCACTTT. Translation: CASSEETGGISPLHF.

This clone has only a few counts. The chain joins TRBV9 to TRBJ1-1; a possible D gene is TRBD1 (5 bases). The germline V gene encodes CDR1 SGDLS and CDR2 YYNGEE. The ends were cut back, 5 bases at V and 4 bases at J, with 12 bases in the middle. This CDR3 has 13 amino acids. CDR3 sequence: CASSTRVGTEAFF. CDR3 DNA sequence: TGTGCCAGCAGTACCAGGGTTGGCACTGAAGCTTTCTTT.

This clone was detected once. This sequence joins TRBV5-5 and TRBJ2-3, with 9 bases aligning to TRBD2. CDR3 length: 16 residues. Germline assignment: CDR1 SGHKS and CDR2 YYEKEE (reference sequence). After removal of 2 bases from V and 4 bases from J, the junction contained 8 bases not matched to a gene. The CDR3 here is CASSLVRGGDADTQYF. In DNA form, the CDR3 reads TGTGCCAGCAGCTTAGTGCGCGGGGGGGACGCAGATACGCAGTATTTT. The full variable domain, rest sourced from reference TRBV5-5 and TRBJ2-3, is DAGVTQSPTHLIKTRGQQVTLRCSPISGHKSVSWYQQVLGQGPQFIFQYYEKEERGRGNFPDRFSARQFPNYSSELNVNALLLGDSALYLCASSLVRGGDADTQYFGPGTRLTVL.

The chain links TRBV7-9 to TRBJ1-2; TRBD1 matches 12 bases. Trimming took 4 bases from V and 6 from J; bases not matched to a gene: 9. CDR1 is SEHNR and CDR2 is FQNEAQ in the germline V gene (reference sequence). The CDR3 is 16 residues long. The CDR3 region is CASSYRDRGLKNGYTF. CDR3 bases: TGTGCCAGCAGCTACCGGGACAGGGGGCTTAAGAATGGCTACACCTTC.

This chain connects TRBV18 to TRBJ2-7; D may be TRBD2 (5 bases). The CDR3 is 14 amino acids. The V gene's germline CDR1 is KGHSH and CDR2 LQKENI. V was pared by 5 bases and J by 6 bases, with 17 bases between. CDR3 in amino acids: CASSDFLAGGEQYF. The CDR3 DNA reads TGTGCCAGCTCAGACTTTCTGGCAGGAGGCGAGCAGTACTTC.

There are a few counts of this clone. The chain carries TRBV30 and TRBJ1-3, with D unresolved. V was pared by 0 bases and J by 0 bases, with 18 bases between. Germline lookup yields CDR1 GTSNPN and CDR2 SVGIG (reference sequence). The length of the CDR3 is 18 residues. The CDR3 DNA reads as TGTGCCTGGAGTGTGGAGGTCGGAGCTGGCAACTCTGGAAACACCATATATTTT. Its protein product is CAWSVEVGAGNSGNTIYF. The whole variable domain, remainder taken from reference TRBV30 and TRBJ1-3, is SQTIHQWPATLVQPVGSPLSLECTVEGTSNPNLYWYRQAAGRGLQLLFYSVGIGQISSEVPQNLSASRPQDRQFILSSKKLLLSDSGFYLCAWSVEVGAGNSGNTIYFGEGSWLTVV.

The V call is TRBV2, the J call TRBJ1-1, with a tentative D call TRBD1 (5 bases). The CDR3 is 14 amino acids. Germline CDR1 reads SNHLY; CDR2 reads FYNNEI. With 8 bases removed from V and 5 bases from J, the gap between germline ends came to 18 bases. CDR3 DNA sequence: TGTGCCAGCCCTGAGGGGAGGAAGCGGACTGAAGCTTTCTTT. Protein: CASPEGRKRTEAFF.

The rearrangement joins TRBV9 to TRBJ1-3; D uncertain. V gave up 0 bases and J gave up 2 bases, with 3 bases separating them. CDR3 length: 13 amino acids. Germline-derived CDR1 and CDR2 are SGDLS and YYNGEE. This chain's CDR3 is CASSVAPGNTIYF. The CDR3, as DNA: TGTGCCAGCAGCGTAGCTCCTGGAAACACCATATATTTT.

The chain joins TRBV11-3 to TRBJ2-3, with D perhaps TRBD2 (7 bases). Germline CDR1 reads SGHNT; CDR2 reads YENEEA. The CDR3 covers 16 residues. The V end lost 5 bases, the J end lost 2 bases, and 17 bases lay between the germline ends. DNA of the CDR3: TGTGCCAGCAGCGGGTGGGGGGGCACAACCACAGATACGCAGTATTTT. This sequence encodes CASSGWGGTTTDTQYF.

The J gene is TRBJ1-1, the V gene TRBV19, with D possibly being TRBD1 (5 bases). This CDR3 region has 15 residues. Germline V gene data show CDR1 as LNHDA and CDR2 as SQIVND (reference sequence). V dropped 4 bases and J dropped 2 bases, with 14 bases sitting between them. The CDR3 sequence: CASSTRQSPNTEAFF. The CDR3 nucleotides read TGTGCCAGTAGTACCCGACAGTCACCAAACACTGAAGCTTTCTTT.

The chain links TRBV15 to TRBJ1-1, with 7 bases that match TRBD1. CDR1 is LNHNV and CDR2 is YYDKDF in the germline V gene (reference sequence). CDR3 size: 13 residues. With V trimmed by 3 bases and J by 5 bases, 3 bases remained unmatched. The CDR3 coding sequence is TGTGCCACCAGCAGCTACAGGGGTACTGAAGCTTTCTTT. Its protein product is CATSSYRGTEAFF.

This chain connects TRBV10-3 to TRBJ2-1; the match to TRBD1 covers 8 bases. Germline lookup yields CDR1 ENHRY and CDR2 SYGVKD. The V segment lost 5 bases and the J segment 7 bases; nucleotides outside the gene matches: 4. The CDR3 is 13 residues long. CDR3 protein: CAISRTGWNEQFF. The CDR3 DNA sequence: TGTGCCATCAGTCGGACAGGGTGGAATGAGCAGTTCTTC.

The rearrangement uses TRBV4-1 and TRBJ1-6, with D tentatively TRBD1 (5 bases). V lost 0 bases, J lost 4 bases, and 13 bases lay in between. Germline V gene lookup returns CDR1 MGHRA and CDR2 YSYEKL. CDR3 length: 17 residues. The CDR3 is CASSQDIDSHYNSPLHF. In DNA form, the CDR3 reads TGCGCCAGCAGCCAAGATATCGACAGCCATTATAATTCACCCCTCCACTTT.

This chain links TRBV6-5 with TRBJ2-2, with D possibly TRBD2 on 5 matching bases. The V gene's germline CDR1 is MNHEY and CDR2 SVGAGI. The CDR3 totals 14 residues. V shed 7 bases and J shed 0 bases, with 9 bases lying between them. CDR3 residues: CASTEVANTGELFF. Written as DNA, the CDR3 is TGTGCCAGCACGGAGGTCGCGAACACCGGGGAGCTGTTTTTT.

The rearrangement links TRBV6-2 or TRBV6-3 to TRBJ2-7; 11 bases match TRBD2. V dropped 0 bases and J dropped 0; count of bases not matched to a gene: 1. The CDR3 length is 16 residues. The germline V gene has CDR1 MNHEY and CDR2 SVGEGT. CDR3 loop: CASSYSTSGASYEQYF. The CDR3 coding sequence is TGTGCCAGCAGTTACTCGACTAGCGGGGCCTCCTACGAGCAGTACTTC.

The chain is built from TRBV11-3 and TRBJ2-5; possibly TRBD2 for D (5 bases). The germline V gene has CDR1 SGHNT and CDR2 YENEEA. V lost 0 bases and J 4 bases, leaving 9 bases between the germline ends. The CDR3 contains 14 residues. The chain's CDR3 is CASSLDAGRETQYF. CDR3 DNA sequence: TGTGCCAGCAGCTTAGATGCTGGGAGAGAGACCCAGTACTTC.

Written as DNA, the CDR3 is TGTGCCAGCTCACCACCATCCGGGAGGGGCCGAGCTTTCTTT. It is translated as CASSPPSGRGRAFF. This chain connects TRBV18 to TRBJ1-1; D perhaps matches TRBD1 (5 bases). V lost 0 bases and J 10 bases, leaving 15 bases between the germline ends. This CDR3 region has 14 residues. The V gene's germline CDR1 is KGHSH and CDR2 LQKENI.

The J gene is TRBJ1-1, the V gene TRBV2; a possible D gene is TRBD1 (6 bases). V was shortened by 5 bases and J by 0 bases, with 10 bases between the two germline ends. The CDR3 spans 14 residues. From germline, CDR1 is SNHLY and CDR2 FYNNEI. CDR3 sequence: CASSLGQLNTEAFF. The DNA for the CDR3 is TGTGCCAGCAGTTTAGGACAGCTGAACACTGAAGCTTTCTTT.

This clone was seen only a few times. V and J are TRBV4-1 and TRBJ1-5; TRBD1 matches 8 bases. J gave up 4 bases and V 4 bases, and 6 bases lay outside the gene matches. The germline CDR1 and CDR2 sequences are MGHRA and YSYEKL. The CDR3 loop spans 15 amino acids. CDR3 DNA: TGCGCCAGCAGCCTCTTAGGACAGGGTAATCAGCCCCAGCATTTT. Translating gives CASSLLGQGNQPQHF.